This T cell receptor (beta chain) was observed in a study of response to subunit inactivated influenza vaccine. MiXCR, applied by TCRdb to the RT-PCR reads, yields one record per CDR3 protein. The table records around 150,000 distinct CDR3 sequences, roughly a tenth of them present only once. This clonotype was detected a few times. The germline CDR1 and CDR2 sequences are MGHRA and YSYEKL. V shed 5 bases and J 1 base; nucleotides not matched to a gene: 13. The CDR3 loop spans 18 amino acids. The chain recombines TRBV4-1 with TRBJ2-7; 11 bases are shared with TRBD2. Material: non-naive T cells sorted from PBMCs, obtained roughly 6 weeks after vaccination. The source of this sequence is a man in his fifties or sixties who received an inactivated influenza vaccine. The CDR3, as DNA: TGCGCCAGCAGCAACCTATTGGCGCTAGCGGGAGGTTCCTACGAGCAGTACTTC. This codes for CASSNLLALAGGSYEQYF.